The rows below give T cell receptor beta chains drawn from one sample of a study of blood T cells in healthy people across ages. TCRdb processed the 5' RACE reads anew with MiXCR; each CDR3 protein has one entry. The sample includes almost 1 million distinct CDR3 sequences, just over 50% seen only once; the top ten take about 21%. Input material: blood. Receptor source: a woman aged 55-70 years in good health. Each CDR3 is given with its conserved first and last residue. The D gene is left open where the match is weak. Size is omitted from some rows. Given values are once, few, many or a class for expanded clones.

TRBJ2-7	few	TRBV20-1	TRBD2	TGCAGTGCCAAACTAGCGGGGTATAGCGAGCAGTACTTC	CSAKLAGYSEQYF
TRBJ2-5	few	TRBV4-2	NA	TGTGCCAGCAGCCAAGAGGGGGGTAGTAGAGAGACCCAGTACTTC	CASSQEGGSRETQYF
TRBJ1-2	NA	TRBV5-5	TRBD1	TGTGCCAGCAGCTTGTGGGACAGGGAAGGCTACACCTTC	CASSLWDREGYTF
TRBJ2-5	NA	TRBV28	NA	TGTGCCAGCAGTTTATCTCTTACAGGGCTGTACTTC	CASSLSLTGLYF
TRBJ2-5	many	TRBV5-1	NA	TGCGCCAGCAGCGTCGGAGGGCCAGAGACCCAGTACTTC	CASSVGGPETQYF
TRBJ2-1	few	TRBV28	NA	TGTGCCAGCAGTCGACGACTAGAAACGGGTGGTGAGCAGTTCTTC	CASSRRLETGGEQFF
TRBJ2-3	NA	TRBV7-2	NA	TGTGCCAGCAGGGCCCCTGGGACAGATACGCAGTATTTT	CASRAPGTDTQYF
TRBJ1-1	NA	TRBV11-2	NA	TGTGCCAGCAGCCCCGGGGGGAGGTATGCTTTCTTT	CASSPGGRYAFF
TRBJ2-7	few	TRBV11-2	TRBD1	TGTGCCAGCAGCCCTTCCGGGACAGGAAGACGCGAGCAGTACTTC	CASSPSGTGRREQYF
TRBJ1-3	NA	TRBV7-9	TRBD1	TGTGCCAGCAGCTCGACCAGGGGGACAGGGGTCAGAAACACCATATATTTT	CASSSTRGTGVRNTIYF
TRBJ2-3	NA	TRBV24-1	NA	TGTGCCACCAGCGGGGGACTTGCAGATACGCAGTATTTT	CATSGGLADTQYF
TRBJ2-2	once	TRBV12-3/TRBV12-4	TRBD2	TGTGCCAGCAGTCCCCGGACTAGCGGGGCCACCGGGGAGCTGTTTTTT	CASSPRTSGATGELFF
TRBJ2-2	NA	TRBV4-3	NA	TGCGCCAGCAGCCGGGCTTTCGGACCCGGGGAGCTGTTTTTT	CASSRAFGPGELFF
TRBJ2-7	NA	TRBV2	TRBD1	TGTGCCAGCATCGAGGACAGGGGCTACGAGCAGTACTTC	CASIEDRGYEQYF
TRBJ1-2	few	TRBV4-1	NA	TGCGCCAGCAGCTCCCCGGGTGGGGGGCGAGGCTACACCTTC	CASSSPGGGRGYTF
TRBJ2-4	few	TRBV4-1	NA	TGCGCCAGCAGCCAAGATCCCCTCCTAGGCGGGCTAGCCAAAAACATTCAGTACTTC	CASSQDPLLGGLAKNIQYF
TRBJ2-1	NA	TRBV5-1	TRBD1	TGCGCCAGCAGTCAACAGGGGCGATCCTACAATGAGCAGTTCTTC	CASSQQGRSYNEQFF
TRBJ2-3	few	TRBV20-1	NA	TGCAGTGCTAGAGATCCCGGAGCGGCAGATACGCAGTATTTT	CSARDPGAADTQYF
TRBJ2-7	NA	TRBV7-9	TRBD1	TGTGCCAGCAGCTCAGGACAGGGGGCCTACAATGAGCAGTACTTC	CASSSGQGAYNEQYF
TRBJ2-7	few	TRBV5-1	NA	TGCGCCAGCAGCTTGGAAGCAGGTCCTGAGCAGTACTTC	CASSLEAGPEQYF
TRBJ2-1	NA	TRBV27	NA	TGTGCCAGCAGTACTCGACCTGACTCCTACAATGAGCAGTTCTTC	CASSTRPDSYNEQFF
TRBJ2-1	few	TRBV27	NA	TGTGCCAGCAGTGTCATAGGAAATGAGCAGTTCTTC	CASSVIGNEQFF
TRBJ1-5	NA	TRBV28	TRBD1	TGTGCCAGCGACAGGGGGCTTCAGCCCCAGCATTTT	CASDRGLQPQHF
TRBJ2-4	NA	TRBV20-1	NA	TGCAGTGCCCCCGGTTGGAACATTCAGTACTTC	CSAPGWNIQYF
TRBJ2-7	NA	TRBV10-3	TRBD2	TGTGCCGCGGGACTAGCGGCAACCTACGAGCAGTACTTC	CAAGLAATYEQYF
TRBJ2-1	few	TRBV21-1	NA	TGTGCCAGCAGCAAATCCCCGAGCGGGAGCGATGAGCAGTTCTTC	CASSKSPSGSDEQFF
TRBJ1-2	NA	TRBV7-9	NA	TGTGCCAGCAGCTTACCCCCAGGGGTTAATGGCTACACCTTC	CASSLPPGVNGYTF
TRBJ2-7	NA	TRBV29-1	TRBD1	TGCAGCGCGGGGACAGGGGGCAACGAGCAGTACTTC	CSAGTGGNEQYF
TRBJ2-1	NA	TRBV11-1	TRBD2	TGTGCCAGCAGCTTAGCGGCGGGAGCAGGCTACAATGAGCAGTTCTTC	CASSLAAGAGYNEQFF
TRBJ1-2	NA	TRBV27	TRBD1	TGTGCCTCCAAGGACAGGGGTAACTATGGCTACACCTTC	CASKDRGNYGYTF
TRBJ2-1	NA	TRBV5-1	NA	TGCGCCAGCAGCTTGGCCTTAAGTCAGAATACCAATGAGCAGTTCTTC	CASSLALSQNTNEQFF
TRBJ2-5	NA	TRBV20-1	NA	TGCAGTGCAGAGAAGGCAGGGCAAGAGACCCAGTACTTC	CSAEKAGQETQYF
TRBJ2-3	once	TRBV5-1	NA	TGCGCCAGCAGCTTGGCCACGGGAGGCACAGATACGCAGTATTTT	CASSLATGGTDTQYF
TRBJ2-5	few	TRBV11-2	NA	TGTGCCAGCAGCCGGTTTGGGATCACTGGAGGGGAACAGACCCAGTACTTC	CASSRFGITGGEQTQYF
TRBJ1-1	NA	TRBV20-1	TRBD1	TGCAGTGCTAGAGGGGACAGCCTTGAAGCTTTCTTT	CSARGDSLEAFF
TRBJ2-5	few	TRBV20-1	NA	TGCAGTGTTACGGGGCAAGAGACCCAGTACTTC	CSVTGQETQYF
TRBJ2-7	NA	TRBV9	TRBD1	TGTGCCAGCAGCGCCCGGGACAGGGGAACTACGGGCTACGAGCAGTACTTC	CASSARDRGTTGYEQYF
TRBJ2-1	NA	TRBV3-1	TRBD1	TGTGCCAGCACCTTGACAGGGGCGGCTTTAGGTGAGCAGTTCTTC	CASTLTGAALGEQFF
TRBJ2-1	NA	TRBV4-1	NA	TGCGCCAGCAGCCCTTTTGACTCGGGACGGAATGAGCAGTTCTTC	CASSPFDSGRNEQFF
TRBJ2-3	NA	TRBV6-6	TRBD1	TGTGCCAGCATCGACAGGGGGTTGGGAACAGATACGCAGTATTTT	CASIDRGLGTDTQYF